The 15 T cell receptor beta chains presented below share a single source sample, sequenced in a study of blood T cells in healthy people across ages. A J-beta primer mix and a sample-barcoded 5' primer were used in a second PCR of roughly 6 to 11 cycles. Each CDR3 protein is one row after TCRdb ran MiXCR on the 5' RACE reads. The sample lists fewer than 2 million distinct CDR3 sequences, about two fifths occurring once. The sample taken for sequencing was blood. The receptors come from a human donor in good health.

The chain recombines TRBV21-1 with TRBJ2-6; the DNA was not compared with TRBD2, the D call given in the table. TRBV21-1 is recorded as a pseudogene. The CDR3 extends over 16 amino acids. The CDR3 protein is CASSYRGGVGANVLTF. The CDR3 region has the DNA TGTGCCAGCAGCTATCGCGGGGGGGTAGGGGCCAACGTCCTGACTTTC.

CDR3 bases: TGTGCCAGCGGGGCCCAGAGCCCCTACAATGAGCAGTTCTTC. Protein: CASGAQSPYNEQFF. The chain has TRBV6-2 or TRBV6-3 and TRBJ2-1, with D possibly TRBD1 on 5 matching bases. The V gene lost 8 bases and the J gene lost 2 bases, with 13 bases spanning the gap. In germline, CDR1 is MNHEY, CDR2 SVGEGT. The CDR3 totals 14 residues.

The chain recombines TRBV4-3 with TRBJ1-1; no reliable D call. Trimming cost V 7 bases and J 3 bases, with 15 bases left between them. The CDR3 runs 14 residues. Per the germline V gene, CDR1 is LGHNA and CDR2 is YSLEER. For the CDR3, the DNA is TGCGCCAGCACTTCATTTTTGTCGCACACTGAAGCTTTCTTT. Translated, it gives CASTSFLSHTEAFF.

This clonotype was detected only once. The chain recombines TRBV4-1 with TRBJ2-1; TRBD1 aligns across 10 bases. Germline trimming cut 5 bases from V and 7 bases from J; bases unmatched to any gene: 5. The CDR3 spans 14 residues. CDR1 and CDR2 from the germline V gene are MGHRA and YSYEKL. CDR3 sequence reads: CASSYPGQGNEQFF. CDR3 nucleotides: TGCGCCAGCAGCTACCCGGGACAGGGGAATGAGCAGTTCTTC.

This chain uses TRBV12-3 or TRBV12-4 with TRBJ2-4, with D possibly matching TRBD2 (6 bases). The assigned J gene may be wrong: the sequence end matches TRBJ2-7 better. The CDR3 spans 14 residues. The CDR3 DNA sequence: TGTGCCAGCAGTGCTCAACTAGCAACCTACGAGCAGTACTTC. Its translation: CASSAQLATYEQYF.

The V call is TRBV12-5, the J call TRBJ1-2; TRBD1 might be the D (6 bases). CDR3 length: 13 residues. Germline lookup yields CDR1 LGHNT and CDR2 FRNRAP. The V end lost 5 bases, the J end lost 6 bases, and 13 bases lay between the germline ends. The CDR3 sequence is CASGDSDRHGYTF. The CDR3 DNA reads TGTGCTAGTGGTGACTCCGACAGGCATGGCTACACCTTC. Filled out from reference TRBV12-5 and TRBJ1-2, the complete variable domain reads DARVTQTPRHKVTEMGQEVTMRCQPILGHNTVFWYRQTMMQGLELLAYFRNRAPLDDSGMPKDRFSAEMPDATLATLKIQPSEPRDSAVYFCASGDSDRHGYTFGSGTRLTVV.

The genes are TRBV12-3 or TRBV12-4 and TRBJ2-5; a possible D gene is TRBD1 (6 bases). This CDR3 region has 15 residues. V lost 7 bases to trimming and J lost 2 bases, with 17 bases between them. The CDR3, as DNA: TGTGCCAGCACCCAACCGACAGGACCACAAGAGACCCAGTACTTC. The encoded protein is CASTQPTGPQETQYF.

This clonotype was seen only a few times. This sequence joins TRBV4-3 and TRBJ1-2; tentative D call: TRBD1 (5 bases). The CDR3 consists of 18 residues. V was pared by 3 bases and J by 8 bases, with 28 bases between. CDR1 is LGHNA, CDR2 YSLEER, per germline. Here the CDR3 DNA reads TGCGCCAGCAGCCAGTACAAAACCGGGACTCCACCCGACTGGGGCTACACCTTC. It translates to CASSQYKTGTPPDWGYTF.

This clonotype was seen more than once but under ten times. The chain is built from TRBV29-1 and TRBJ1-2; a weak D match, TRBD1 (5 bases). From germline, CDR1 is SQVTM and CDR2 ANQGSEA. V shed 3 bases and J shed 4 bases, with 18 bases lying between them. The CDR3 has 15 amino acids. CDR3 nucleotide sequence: TGCAGCGTTGAGGACCTACGGGGGTGGGTCTATGGCTACACCTTC. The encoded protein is CSVEDLRGWVYGYTF.

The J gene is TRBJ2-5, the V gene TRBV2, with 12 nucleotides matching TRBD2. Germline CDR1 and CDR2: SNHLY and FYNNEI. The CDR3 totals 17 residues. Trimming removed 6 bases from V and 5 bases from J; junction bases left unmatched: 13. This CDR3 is CASRLRLAGETLETQYF. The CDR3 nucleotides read TGTGCCAGCAGGCTCAGACTAGCGGGGGAAACTCTGGAGACCCAGTACTTC.

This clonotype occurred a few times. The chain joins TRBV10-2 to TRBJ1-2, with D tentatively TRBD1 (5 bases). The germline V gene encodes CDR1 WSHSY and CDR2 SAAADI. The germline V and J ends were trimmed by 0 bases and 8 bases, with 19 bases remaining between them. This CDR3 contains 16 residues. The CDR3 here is CASSESGDSAGIGYTF. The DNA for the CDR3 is TGCGCCAGCAGTGAGTCGGGAGACAGCGCAGGGATCGGCTACACCTTC.

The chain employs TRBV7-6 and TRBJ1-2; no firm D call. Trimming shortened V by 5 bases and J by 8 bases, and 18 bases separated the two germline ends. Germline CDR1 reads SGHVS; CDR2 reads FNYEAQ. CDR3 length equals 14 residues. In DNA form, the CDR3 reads TGTGCCAGCAGCCCCGTAATTTCTGGGATCGGCTACACCTTC. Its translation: CASSPVISGIGYTF.

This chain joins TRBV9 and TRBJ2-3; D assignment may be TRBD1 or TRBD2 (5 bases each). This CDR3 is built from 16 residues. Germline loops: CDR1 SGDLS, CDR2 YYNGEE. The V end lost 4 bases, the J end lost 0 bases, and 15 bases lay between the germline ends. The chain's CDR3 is CASSPGTATSTDTQYF. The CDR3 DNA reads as TGTGCCAGCAGCCCAGGGACGGCAACTAGCACAGATACGCAGTATTTT. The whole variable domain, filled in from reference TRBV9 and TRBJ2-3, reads DSGVTQTPKHLITATGQRVTLRCSPRSGDLSVYWYQQSLDQGLQFLIQYYNGEERAKGNILERFSAQQFPDLHSELNLSSLELGDSALYFCASSPGTATSTDTQYFGPGTRLTVL.

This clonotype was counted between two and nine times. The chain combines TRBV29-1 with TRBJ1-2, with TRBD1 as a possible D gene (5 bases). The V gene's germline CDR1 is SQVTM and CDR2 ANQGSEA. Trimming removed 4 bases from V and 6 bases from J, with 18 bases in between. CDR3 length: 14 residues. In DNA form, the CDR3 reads TGCAGCGTTGGTGGGACCCCACTCCCAAATGGCTACACCTTC. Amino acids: CSVGGTPLPNGYTF. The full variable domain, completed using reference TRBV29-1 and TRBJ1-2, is SAVISQKPSRDICQRGTSLTIQCQVDSQVTMMFWYRQQPGQSLTLIATANQGSEATYESGFVIDKFPISRPNLTFSTLTVSNMSPEDSSIYLCSVGGTPLPNGYTFGSGTRLTVV.

CDR3 nucleotide sequence: TGCAGTGCTAGAGTGCGGCAGCAGGGCTACACCTTC. Protein: CSARVRQQGYTF. V gene TRBV20-1 combines with J gene TRBJ1-2; D not resolved. The CDR3 is 12 residues long. Germline V lookup: CDR1 DFQATT, CDR2 SNEGSKA (reference sequence). The V end lost 1 base, the J end lost 8 bases, and 11 bases lay between the germline ends.